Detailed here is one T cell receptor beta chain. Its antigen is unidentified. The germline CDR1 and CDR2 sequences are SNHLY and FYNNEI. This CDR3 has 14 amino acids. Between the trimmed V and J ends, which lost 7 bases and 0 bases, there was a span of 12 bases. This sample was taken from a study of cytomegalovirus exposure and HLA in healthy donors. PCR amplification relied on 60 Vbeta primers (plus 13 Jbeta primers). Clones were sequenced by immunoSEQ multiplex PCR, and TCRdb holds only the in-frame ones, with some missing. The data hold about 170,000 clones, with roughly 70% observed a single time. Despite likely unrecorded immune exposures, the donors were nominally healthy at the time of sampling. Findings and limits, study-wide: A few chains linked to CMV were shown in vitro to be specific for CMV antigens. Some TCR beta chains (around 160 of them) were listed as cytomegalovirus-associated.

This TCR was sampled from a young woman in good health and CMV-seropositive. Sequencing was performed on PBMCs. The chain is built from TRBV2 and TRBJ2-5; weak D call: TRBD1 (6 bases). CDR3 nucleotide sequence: TGTGCCAGCACCGTTAGGACAGACCAAGAGACCCAGTACTTC. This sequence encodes CASTVRTDQETQYF.